One and the same sample provided the 9 T cell receptor beta chains below, sequenced in a study of shared T cell receptors in the human thymus. Repertoires were generated with immunoSEQ multiplex PCR, while TCRdb's copy carries only in-frame clones and drops some. The table lists some 720,000 clones, 88% of them singletons, with about 0.01% in the top ten. These records were also assigned to another study, of human thymus T cells.

The sequenced material came from thymocytes. These receptors were taken from a boy under two years old with a congenital heart defect.

The V gene is TRBV5-4, the J gene TRBJ2-5, with D possibly TRBD1 on 5 matching bases. The CDR3 runs to 14 residues. V dropped 2 bases and J dropped 3 bases, with 11 bases sitting between them. Germline V gene lookup returns CDR1 SGHNT and CDR2 YYREEE (reference sequence). The CDR3 DNA sequence: TGTGCCAGCAGCTTTCTTGGGGCCGAAGAGACCCAGTACTTC. Translated, it gives CASSFLGAEETQYF.

This clone was seen a single time. V gene TRBV11-2 combines with J gene TRBJ2-1; 13 bases fit TRBD2. This CDR3 spans 15 amino acids. Germline CDR1 reads SGHAT; CDR2 reads FQNNGV. V gave up 5 bases and J gave up 4 bases; unmatched junction bases: 2. The CDR3, as DNA: TGTGCCAGCAGCCTACTAGCGGGAGGGTACAATGAGCAGTTCTTC. Translated: CASSLLAGGYNEQFF.

This clone appeared a single time. The chain employs TRBV6-6 and TRBJ2-1, with D perhaps matching TRBD1 (5 bases). The germline gives CDR1 MNHNY, CDR2 SVGAGI (reference sequence). The CDR3 contains 13 residues. V was trimmed by 0 bases and J by 8 bases, leaving 8 bases between them. This chain's CDR3 is CASSYSQGHEQFF. The CDR3 DNA follows: TGTGCCAGCAGTTACTCCCAGGGCCATGAGCAGTTCTTC.

For the CDR3, the DNA is TGTGCCTGGAGGGGGGGTAGTGGGAATAGCCAAGAGACCCAGTACTTC. It yields the protein CAWRGGSGNSQETQYF. J is TRBJ2-5 and V is TRBV30; D perhaps matches TRBD2 (6 bases). V gave up 3 bases and J gave up 1 base, with 18 bases separating them. The germline gives CDR1 GTSNPN, CDR2 SVGIG (reference sequence). The CDR3 extends over 16 amino acids. Together with reference TRBV30 and TRBJ2-5, the CDR3 gives the full variable domain: SQTIHQWPATLVQPVGSPLSLECTVEGTSNPNLYWYRQAAGRGLQLLFYSVGIGQISSEVPQNLSASRPQDRQFILSSKKLLLSDSGFYLCAWRGGSGNSQETQYFGPGTRLLVL.

The chain uses TRBV6-5 and TRBJ2-7; TRBD2 aligns across 7 bases. Per germline, CDR1 MNHEY and CDR2 SVGAGI. V shed 6 bases and J 2 bases; nucleotides not matched to a gene: 7. The CDR3 has 14 residues. CDR3 region: CASREGLRTYEQYF. The CDR3, as DNA: TGTGCCAGCAGGGAGGGACTAAGGACCTACGAGCAGTACTTC.

This chain connects TRBV7-9 to TRBJ2-7; the D gene is possibly TRBD2 (6 bases). Germline CDR1 is SEHNR and CDR2 is FQNEAQ (reference sequence). The CDR3 runs to 14 residues. V lost 5 bases to trimming and J lost 7 bases, with 18 bases between them. The CDR3 sequence is CASSLPGRSSEQYF. DNA for the CDR3: TGTGCCAGCAGCCTTCCCGGGAGATCAAGTGAGCAGTACTTC.

V gene TRBV5-4 combines with J gene TRBJ2-1; 7 bases map to TRBD2. This CDR3 is built from 14 residues. Germline values: CDR1 SGHNT, CDR2 YYREEE (reference sequence). J lost 6 bases, V lost 4 bases, and 7 bases had no gene match. CDR3 in amino acids: CASSPNRLANEQFF. The DNA of the CDR3 is TGTGCCAGCAGCCCAAACAGACTAGCCAATGAGCAGTTCTTC.

This clone was picked up a small number of times. The V call is TRBV29-1, the J call TRBJ2-5; 11 bases map to TRBD2. Germline CDR1 reads SQVTM; CDR2 reads ANQGSEA. After removal of 7 bases from V and 3 bases from J, the junction contained 4 bases not matched to a gene. The CDR3 sequence is 13 residues long. In DNA, the CDR3 is TGCAGCGGGGGTAGCGGGAGGGAAGAGACCCAGTACTTC. It is translated as CSGGSGREETQYF.

The chain has TRBV11-2 and TRBJ2-4; 10 nucleotides match TRBD2. From germline, CDR1 is SGHAT and CDR2 FQNNGV. The CDR3 contains 14 residues. V lost 5 bases and J lost 8; bases outside the gene matches: 6. The CDR3 DNA sequence: TGTGCCAGCAGCGACCCTAGCGGGAGTGACATTCAGTACTTC. This gives the protein CASSDPSGSDIQYF.